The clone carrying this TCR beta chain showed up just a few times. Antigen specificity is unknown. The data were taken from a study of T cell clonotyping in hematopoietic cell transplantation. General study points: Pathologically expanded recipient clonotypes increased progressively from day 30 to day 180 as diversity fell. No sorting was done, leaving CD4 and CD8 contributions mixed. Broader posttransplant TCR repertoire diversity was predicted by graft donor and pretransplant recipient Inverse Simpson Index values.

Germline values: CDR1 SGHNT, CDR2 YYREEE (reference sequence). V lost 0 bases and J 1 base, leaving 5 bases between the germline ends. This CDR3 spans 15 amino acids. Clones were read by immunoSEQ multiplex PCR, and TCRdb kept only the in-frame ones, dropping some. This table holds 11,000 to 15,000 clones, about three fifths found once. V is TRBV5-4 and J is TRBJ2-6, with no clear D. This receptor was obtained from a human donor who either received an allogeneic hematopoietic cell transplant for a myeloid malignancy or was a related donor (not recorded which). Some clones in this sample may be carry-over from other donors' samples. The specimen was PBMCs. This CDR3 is CASSLDMSGANVLTF. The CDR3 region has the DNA TGTGCCAGCAGCTTGGACATGTCTGGGGCCAACGTCCTGACTTTC.